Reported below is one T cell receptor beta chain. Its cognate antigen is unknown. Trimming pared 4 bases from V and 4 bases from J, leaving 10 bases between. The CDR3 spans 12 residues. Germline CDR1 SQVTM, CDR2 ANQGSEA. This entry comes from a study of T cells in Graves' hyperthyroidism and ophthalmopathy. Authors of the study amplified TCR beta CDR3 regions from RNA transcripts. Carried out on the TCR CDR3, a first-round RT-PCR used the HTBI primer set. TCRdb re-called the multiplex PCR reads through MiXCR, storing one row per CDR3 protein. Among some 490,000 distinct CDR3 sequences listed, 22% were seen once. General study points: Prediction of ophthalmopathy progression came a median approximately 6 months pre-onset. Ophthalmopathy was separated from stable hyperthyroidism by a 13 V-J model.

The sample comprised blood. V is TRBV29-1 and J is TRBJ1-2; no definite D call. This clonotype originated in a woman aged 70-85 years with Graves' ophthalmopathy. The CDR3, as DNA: TGCAGCGTTGGGGGTGGCTCCTATGGCTACACCTTC. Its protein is CSVGGGSYGYTF.